The 14 T cell receptor beta chains presented below share a single source sample, sequenced in a study of regulatory and conventional T cells in RAG deficiency. The repertoire was sequenced with immunoSEQ multiplex PCR; TCRdb's copy has only in-frame clones and lacks some. The repertoire includes 9,500 to 15,000 clones, approximately 95% of them detected once, and over 1.2% sits in the top ten. The sorted regulatory T cells were CD4+, CD25-high and CD127-low, with genomic DNA sequenced. This sample also belongs to another study, concerning regulatory T cells. That source adds: Amplification used 52 TRBV primers and 13 TRBJ primers.

The sequenced material came from CD127- CD25+ CD4+ Tregs sorted from blood. The source is a human donor in good health.

The chain employs TRBV7-8 and TRBJ2-5; 10 nucleotides align to TRBD2. Germline trimming cut 3 bases from V and 3 bases from J; bases unmatched to any gene: 7. The CDR3 extends over 16 amino acids. Germline V gives CDR1 SGHVS, CDR2 FQNEAQ. The CDR3 DNA sequence: TGTGCCAGCAGCTTCTGGAGCGGGGGGGCGAAAGAGACCCAGTACTTC. Its protein product is CASSFWSGGAKETQYF.

This rearrangement joins TRBV5-6 to TRBJ2-3, with 7 positions matching TRBD1. Losses at the gene ends were 4 bases for V and 8 bases for J; bases not matched to a gene: 4. Germline-derived CDR1 and CDR2 are SGHDT and YYEEEE. This CDR3 has 12 amino acids. DNA for the CDR3: TGTGCCAGCAGCCCGGACAGGTCTACGCAGTATTTT. Translating gives CASSPDRSTQYF.

The J gene is TRBJ2-5, the V gene TRBV5-1; 11 bases agree with TRBD2. The V gene end was trimmed by 0 bases and the J gene end by 2 bases; junction bases not matched to a gene: 0. This CDR3 has 15 amino acids. Germline CDR1 is SGHRS and CDR2 is YFSETQ. The CDR3 DNA reads TGCGCCAGCAGCTTGGGACTAGCGGGGCAAGAGACCCAGTACTTC. Amino acids: CASSLGLAGQETQYF.

V gene TRBV30 combines with J gene TRBJ1-1; no definite D call. The CDR3 sequence is 14 residues long. Trimming shortened V by 0 bases and J by 1 base, and 9 bases separated the two germline ends. Looked up from germline, CDR1 is GTSNPN and CDR2 is SVGIG (reference sequence). The CDR3 reads CAWSVRRRNTEAFF. Here the CDR3 DNA reads TGTGCCTGGAGTGTACGGCGGCGGAACACTGAAGCTTTCTTT. The whole variable domain, filled in from reference TRBV30 and TRBJ1-1, reads SQTIHQWPATLVQPVGSPLSLECTVEGTSNPNLYWYRQAAGRGLQLLFYSVGIGQISSEVPQNLSASRPQDRQFILSSKKLLLSDSGFYLCAWSVRRRNTEAFFGQGTRLTVV.

This clone was seen once. The chain uses TRBV4-1 and TRBJ1-1; D is uncertain. Germline V lookup: CDR1 MGHRA, CDR2 YSYEKL. V dropped 1 base and J dropped 1 base, with 13 bases sitting between them. The CDR3 covers 16 residues. CDR3 bases: TGCGCCAGCAGCCAAGCCCAGTCCCGTGGGAACACTGAAGCTTTCTTT. Protein: CASSQAQSRGNTEAFF.

The chain carries TRBV7-3 and TRBJ2-5, with TRBD2 matching over 7 bases. Germline values: CDR1 SGHTA, CDR2 FQGTGA. There are 15 residues in the CDR3. V lost 5 bases, J lost 1 base, and 7 bases stayed unmatched. DNA of the CDR3: TGTGCCAGCAGCCCGACGGGACTAATCCAAGAGACCCAGTACTTC. This sequence encodes CASSPTGLIQETQYF.

CDR3 in DNA: TGTGCCAGCAGTACCCCAGACAGGGGGCCTGGTGGCTACACCTTC. It translates to CASSTPDRGPGGYTF. The chain couples TRBV6-5 to TRBJ1-2; 10 bases fit TRBD1. The trim removed 5 bases at V and 7 bases at J, leaving 10 bases unmatched. The CDR3 spans 15 residues. Germline V CDR1 and CDR2: MNHEY, SVGAGI.

Details on this clone: The junction and the germline gene differ at one end; a read error may be behind it. Other DNA sequences within the sample encode an identical CDR3. The chain links TRBV6-5 to TRBJ1-2; D gene uncertain. The germline V gene has CDR1 MNHEY and CDR2 SVGAGI. The CDR3 has 14 amino acids. The CDR3 DNA sequence: TGTGCCAGCAGTTCAAGCAAGACTAACTATGGTTACACCTTC. It codes for CASSSSKTNYGYTF.

V and J are TRBV5-6 and TRBJ2-7; TRBD2 might be the D (6 bases). Deletions cut 0 bases from V and 0 bases from J, with 7 bases between. Germline V gene lookup returns CDR1 SGHDT and CDR2 YYEEEE. The CDR3 is 14 residues long. The CDR3 protein is CASSLDGSSYEQYF. DNA for the CDR3: TGTGCCAGCAGCTTGGACGGGAGCTCCTACGAGCAGTACTTC.

The gene calls are TRBV9 and TRBJ1-5; D ambiguous. This CDR3 comprises 15 residues. The V end was cut by 3 bases, the J end by 7 bases, with 17 bases between. CDR1 is SGDLS and CDR2 is YYNGEE in the germline V gene. Written as DNA, the CDR3 is TGTGCCAGCAGCGCAGGCGGGCACATGACCCAGCCCCAGCATTTT. This gives the protein CASSAGGHMTQPQHF.

Only one count was recorded for this clone. This chain links TRBV7-2 with TRBJ1-4, with D perhaps TRBD1 (6 bases). Germline V CDR1 and CDR2: SGHTA, FQGNSA. This CDR3 spans 14 amino acids. Trimming took off 5 bases at V and 7 bases at J, with 14 bases between the two ends. CDR3 sequence: CASSRGQWGEKLFF. As DNA, the CDR3 is TGTGCCAGCAGCAGAGGACAGTGGGGTGAAAAACTGTTTTTT.

DNA of the CDR3: TGCGCCAGCAGCCACGGGACTAGCGGGGGGGCCAGCTCAGATACGCAGTATTTT. This codes for CASSHGTSGGASSDTQYF. This chain connects TRBV5-1 to TRBJ2-3; the match to TRBD2 covers 16 bases. The CDR3 loop spans 18 amino acids. The J segment lost 4 bases and the V segment lost 4 bases, leaving 9 bases of the junction unmatched. The germline gives CDR1 SGHRS, CDR2 YFSETQ.

The chain combines TRBV7-9 with TRBJ1-4; TRBD1 is a possible D gene (6 bases). V lost 3 bases to trimming and J lost 8 bases, with 16 bases between them. The CDR3 runs 15 residues. Germline V gene data show CDR1 as SEHNR and CDR2 as FQNEAQ (reference sequence). CDR3 loop: CASSLAGGVGEKLFF. The CDR3 DNA sequence: TGTGCCAGCAGCTTGGCGGGGGGCGTAGGGGAAAAACTGTTTTTT.

The chain uses TRBV4-1 and TRBJ2-7; 10 bases are shared with TRBD2. V lost 4 bases and J lost 3; bases outside the gene matches: 3. Germline V gene sequence: CDR1 MGHRA, CDR2 YSYEKL. The CDR3 loop spans 14 amino acids. The CDR3 DNA reads as TGCGCCAGCAGCCCGGGACTAGCGCTCTACGAGCAGTACTTC. Translating it yields CASSPGLALYEQYF.